This T cell receptor (beta chain) was retrieved from a study of cytomegalovirus exposure and HLA in healthy donors. Looking at the study overall: There were 117 million unique TCR beta sequences, drawn from about 179 million T cells, in an earlier analysis.

This CDR3 is 17 amino acids long. Between the trimmed V and J ends, which lost 0 bases and 5 bases, there was a span of 19 bases. Looked up from germline, CDR1 is MNHEY and CDR2 is SMNVEV (reference sequence). In the PCR, 60 Vbeta and 13 Jbeta primers were used. Clones were read by immunoSEQ multiplex PCR, and TCRdb kept only the in-frame ones, dropping some. Of some 200,000 clones detected, about 9% appear once; the ten largest clones hold 1% to 1.5%. The rearrangement joins TRBV27 to TRBJ2-5; TRBD1 is a possible D gene (6 bases). Material for sequencing was PBMCs. The clonotype comes from a woman aged 25 to 39 in good health and CMV-seropositive. This CDR3 is CASSLSKNRVHMETQYF. For the CDR3, the DNA is TGTGCCAGCAGTTTATCTAAGAACAGGGTACATATGGAGACCCAGTACTTC.